These 6 T cell receptor beta chains were all obtained from the same sample, sequenced in a study of OX40 agonist ivuxolimab in advanced cancers. Libraries were constructed by the immunoSEQ multiplex PCR assay. TCRdb holds this immuneACCESS table with in-frame rearrangements only. Some clones are missing; in checked studies, unresolved V genes explain under half, and the rest has no known cause. Across this sample there are 55,000 to 80,000 clones, with roughly four fifths seen only once. The ten most abundant clones make up approximately 1% of the sample. The specimen comprised CD4+ or CD8+ T cells sorted from blood, sampled in a trial of the OX40 agonist ivuxolimab. These receptors came from an adult with an advanced solid tumor such as melanoma, head and neck, liver or kidney cancer.

CDR3 in amino acids: CASEKGNRVGIQYF. The CDR3 DNA reads as TGTGCCAGCGAAAAGGGGAATAGGGTTGGCATTCAGTACTTC. V gene TRBV19 combines with J gene TRBJ2-4, with a tentative D call TRBD1 (5 bases). The CDR3 extends over 14 amino acids. The V gene lost 9 bases and the J gene lost 9 bases, with 21 bases spanning the gap. Looked up from germline, CDR1 is LNHDA and CDR2 is SQIVND (reference sequence).

This chain uses TRBV2 with TRBJ2-7; D call uncertain. V lost 2 bases and J lost 5, with 4 bases in between. This CDR3 is 11 amino acids long. The germline gives CDR1 SNHLY, CDR2 FYNNEI. CDR3 bases: TGTGCCAGCAGTGAAACCGACGAGCAGTACTTC. This gives the protein CASSETDEQYF.

CDR3 residues: CASRPSGTNPYEQYF. The CDR3 region has the DNA TGTGCCAGCAGACCTTCCGGGACGAACCCCTACGAGCAGTACTTC. The genes are TRBV6-6 and TRBJ2-7, with D perhaps assigned TRBD1 or TRBD2 (5 bases each). The CDR3 is made up of 15 amino acids. The V gene lost 6 bases and the J gene lost 2 bases, with 17 bases spanning the gap. Germline values: CDR1 MNHNY, CDR2 SVGAGI (reference sequence).

The chain combines TRBV5-4 with TRBJ2-1; D unclear. Germline CDR1 reads SGHNT; CDR2 reads YYREEE (reference sequence). The CDR3 is 13 amino acids. Trimming removed 2 bases from V and 8 bases from J, with 11 bases in between. CDR3 sequence: CASSFPPAHEQFF. The CDR3 DNA is TGTGCCAGCAGCTTCCCACCAGCACATGAGCAGTTCTTC. Based on the CDR3 plus reference TRBV5-4 and TRBJ2-1, the full variable domain is ETGVTQSPTHLIKTRGQQVTLRCSSQSGHNTVSWYQQALGQGPQFIFQYYREEENGRGNFPPRFSGLQFPNYSSELNVNALELDDSALYLCASSFPPAHEQFFGPGTRLTVL.

V and J are TRBV30 and TRBJ2-5; 7 positions agree with TRBD1. The CDR3 runs to 13 residues. Germline CDR1 is GTSNPN and CDR2 is SVGIG (reference sequence). The junction had 6 bases not matched to a gene; V was cut back by 2 bases and J by 6 bases. The CDR3 loop reads CAWSRQGRKTQYF. CDR3 nucleotide sequence: TGTGCCTGGAGTCGACAGGGCCGAAAGACCCAGTACTTC.

V gene TRBV18 combines with J gene TRBJ1-3; D is unresolved. Germline V CDR1 and CDR2: KGHSH, LQKENI. Trimming shortened V by 3 bases and J by 2 bases, and 11 bases separated the two germline ends. The CDR3 spans 15 residues. CDR3 residues: CASSPGLQTGNTIYF. As DNA, the CDR3 is TGTGCCAGCTCACCTGGGTTACAGACTGGAAACACCATATATTTT.